This TCR beta chain was documented in a study of OX40 agonist ivuxolimab in advanced cancers. Whole-study context: Among those enrolled, mean age was about 58 years (range 23 to 79) and 82.7% were male.

CDR1 is SGHRS, CDR2 YFSETQ, per germline. This CDR3 has 14 residues. Trimming took off 0 bases at V and 2 bases at J, with 8 bases between the two ends. A remark on this clone: Other DNA sequences in this sample translate to the same CDR3.

Profiling relied on immunoSEQ multiplex PCR, and the TCRdb table lists in-frame clones only, not all of them. The sample comprises approximately 70,000 clones, approximately 89% of which are singletons, and about 0.6% rests with the top ten. This rearrangement joins TRBV5-1 to TRBJ1-2; D is unclear. The source was CD4+ or CD8+ T cells sorted from blood, collected in a trial of the OX40 agonist ivuxolimab. This clonotype originated in an adult with an advanced solid tumor such as melanoma, head and neck, liver or kidney cancer. CDR3 in amino acids: CASSLETPNYGYTF. The CDR3 DNA sequence: TGCGCCAGCAGCTTGGAGACACCGAACTATGGCTACACCTTC. Drawing the rest from reference TRBV5-1 and TRBJ1-2, the complete variable domain is KAGVTQTPRYLIKTRGQQVTLSCSPISGHRSVSWYQQTPGQGLQFLFEYFSETQRNKGNFPGRFSGRQFSNSRSEMNVSTLELGDSALYLCASSLETPNYGYTFGSGTRLTVV.